The entry below gives a single TCR beta chain sequence along with its context. What antigen it recognizes has not been identified. Base qualities are not recorded, but no much larger clone differs from it by a single base. The record originates from a study of cytomegalovirus exposure and HLA in healthy donors (dated by TCRdb to 2016 to 2017). Regarding the study in general: An earlier analysis of 587 of the donors reported around 280 Gb of sequence data and 95 million to 120 million unique TCR beta sequences obtained from some 170 million T cells. Approximately 310 gigabases of sequencing data and 78 million or so unique TCR sequences were included in an early release covering under 650 HLA-typed donors. Among the roughly 370 genotyped donors, around 81% belonged to the genetic ancestry cluster associated with self-reported Caucasian donors. The study was designed to test whether signatures of past pathogen exposure could be identified by cataloging public T cell receptors. The study profiled the T cell repertoires of approximately 700 subjects by immunosequencing and related them to cytomegalovirus serostatus. Along with the roughly 700-subject first cohort, a separate validation cohort of some 130 different subjects was used. To predict cytomegalovirus infection status, the study brought together high-throughput TCR immunosequencing, statistical association of individual TCRs with disease status, and machine learning. A later analysis re-analyzed previously published TCR beta repertoires from roughly 690 donors and added high-resolution HLA genotyping to study TCR occurrence patterns. Rather than drawing on any new phenotypic data, the later analysis identified candidate immune exposures from TCR beta sequences and the way those sequences occurred across donors. An earlier analysis of 587 of the donors applied high-throughput TCR beta sequencing to assess whether each TCR beta V gene segment acted as functional or pseudogenic. Donor age, sex, ethnicity and CMV serostatus were compiled together with the repertoire data. Genome-wide SNP genotypes for about 65% of the roughly 670 donors were used in a later genetic analysis, which treated that subset as a discovery cohort. All discovery cohort repertoires had been generated on a single sequencing platform. Class I and class II HLA loci were covered by the typing at four-digit resolution. The number of typed donors differed by locus: about 620-630 for A, B, C, DRB1 and DQB1; 500 to 550 for DQA1; around 580 for DPA1; and around 470 for DPB1. Roughly 5 DR-DQ haplotypes were handled as single units for association and clustering, since linkage in the cohort was strong. On average, around 200,000 unique TCR beta nucleotide sequences were sequenced per donor among 398 genotyped donors of the cohort, with roughly 19% of those sequences being non-productive. The full study reports these points: A later genetic analysis reported fewer N-insertions in productive TCRs among donors in an Asian-associated ancestry cluster than the roughly 690-donor mean. About 15 rarely observed V segments, including chromosome 9 orphons, were excluded from the earlier analysis of about 500 of the donors because counts were too low. Several of the top co-occurrence clusters appeared to be linked to parvovirus B19, influenza, CMV and Epstein-Barr virus, according to a later analysis. Only TCR beta chains were sequenced in this cohort, and the absence of alpha or paired-chain data limited detectable features. The study listed over 150 TCR beta chains as associated with cytomegalovirus. In an earlier analysis of fewer than 700 of the donors, most TCR beta V segments appeared in productive rearrangements about 87% or about 30% of the time, broadly matching IMGT annotations. In vitro tests confirmed that a few of the cytomegalovirus-associated TCR beta chains recognize cytomegalovirus antigens. Specific HLA alleles were associated with 15,000 to 20,000 TCR beta sequences at a false discovery rate of 0.05 in a later analysis. A further reported finding was that TCR beta sequences accurately predicted the HLA-A and HLA-B alleles for most subjects in the first cohort. Some IMGT-functional V segments, including TRBV6-2 and TRBV6-3, could not be distinguished by the 87-base-pair reads and were therefore excluded. An association between a missense DCLRE1C variant and V-gene and J-gene trimming of TCR beta chains was found in a later genetic analysis and replicated in an independent cohort. A group of highly shared sequence variants was considered likely to be a technical artifact of the sequencing pipeline. Strong co-occurrence of HLA alleles, especially DR and DQ, made assigning TCR associations to individual alleles difficult. The classifier was reported to diagnose cytomegalovirus status with high specificity and sensitivity in both the original cohort and the validation cohort. HLA typing was unavailable for some donors at each locus, so association tests used only the typed subset. Immune exposure information for the cohort was limited to CMV serostatus. Most TCR sequences were seen in very few donors, while some public TCRs were found in many individuals. Presence/absence analyses assumed roughly uniform sequencing depth across donors, an assumption that may not hold. According to a later analysis, TCR association rates differed among HLA loci, with DRB1 alleles showing the most associated TCRs and HLA-C alleles showing the fewest. Compared with equally common non-associated chains, HLA-associated TCR beta chains in a later analysis were more clonally expanded and had lower generation probabilities. Correlated functional status among segregating V segments might reflect linkage disequilibrium, but an unknown experimental factor could not be ruled out. It was suggested by the authors that the approach could potentially be generalized to other disease states and immunological phenotypes. In a later analysis, most CMV-associated TCR beta chains were found to appear HLA-restricted, with HLA associations seemingly driven largely by CMV exposure.

Receptor libraries were prepared by the immunoSEQ multiplex PCR assay. For the multiplex PCR, a mixture combining 60 forward primers for TCR Vbeta segments and 13 reverse primers for TCR Jbeta segments was used. The CDR3 region of rearranged TCR beta genes was amplified from genomic DNA by a multiplex PCR assay. On the Illumina HiSeq System, the amplified TCR beta libraries were sequenced as 87-base-pair reads. Per the original workflow: A later analysis counted 65 million to 90 million unique TCR beta chains across the 700 or so repertoires, and roughly 10 million of these chains were shared by at least two donors. A nearest-neighbor algorithm error-corrected the raw reads and collapsed the reads into unique sequences, merging closely related sequences to remove PCR and sequencing errors. Alignment of CDR3 sequences to IMGT reference sequences was used to assign V, D and J gene segments. For a sequence to be retained, at least a six-nucleotide match to both a V gene segment and a J gene segment was required. A rearrangement counted as productive if the CDR3 had no stop codons and remained in frame with V and J, and every other rearrangement counted as non-productive. Following IMGT convention, CDR3 was defined as the stretch from the second conserved V-encoded cysteine to the conserved J-encoded phenylalanine. In an earlier analysis of 550 to 650 of the donors, sequences lacking an unambiguous match to a single V gene segment were excluded. In an earlier analysis of more than 500 of the donors, a V segment was called functional when productive rearrangements were above 56.7%, and segregating when the standard deviation between donors exceeded 5%. A statistical classification framework was developed to diagnose cytomegalovirus status using the catalog of TCR beta chain sequences. In a later analysis, TCR nucleotide sequences were compared against IMGT/GENE-DB human TR gene sequences so that V and J genes could be assigned. The TCRdist pipeline was used in a later analysis to assign CDR3 sequences and most-parsimonious VDJ recombination scenarios. In a later analysis, every TCR beta chain was defined by the combination of its CDR3 amino acid sequence and its V-gene family, and reads without a unique V-gene family were dropped. In a later analysis, fewer than 600 highly shared, low-generation-probability nucleotide sequences were removed to address suspected cross-contamination and a sequencing artifact. For each public chain, a later analysis derived a clonal expansion index from normalized ranks of inferred template counts within each repertoire. In a later analysis, generation probabilities were computed using a VDJ recombination model fitted to out-of-frame rearrangements, and the results were checked against IGoR. Hypergeometric tests were used in a later analysis to score TCR-TCR, TCR-HLA and TCR-CMV co-occurrence, with a repertoire-size bias correction applied to the TCR pairs. False discovery rates were estimated in a later analysis by permuting HLA or CMV assignments 20 times. In a later analysis, co-occurring TCRs were grouped using DBSCAN, and TCRdist sequence similarity was added for clustering within HLA-allele-positive subsets. Repertoires with fewer than 30,000 or more than 120,000 public chains were left out of co-occurrence clustering, as were four to six repertoires with anomalous nucleotide sharing. The clones in this table, taken by TCRdb from immuneACCESS, are in-frame only. Not every clone is retained; where verified, under half of the shortfall comes from an unresolved V gene, and the cause of the rest is unknown. Clonal size and the V and J genes are those of that table, whereas D and trimming came from the DNA. This sample lists around 63,000 clones; around 80% were detected once. The ten largest clonotypes hold 9.7% of the sample.

The junction carries 11 bases between V and J, which are trimmed by 4 bases and 4 bases respectively. CDR3 length: 13 amino acids, cysteine to phenylalanine. This entry keeps only the CDR3 DNA: 39 bases, framed from base 1. Taken from the germline V gene, the CDR1 and CDR2 loops are SGHRS and YFSETQ. The cohort was made up of roughly 670 healthy bone marrow donors. All cohort members were sampled while nominally healthy, although unrecorded immune exposures were likely present. The donor was CMV seronegative and belonged to the group of around 400 seronegative cohort members. A peripheral blood sample was collected from each donor, and TCR beta sequencing was performed on peripheral blood mononuclear cells. Genomic DNA extraction from the blood cell samples was performed with the Qiagen DNeasy Blood Extraction Kit.

The chain joins TRBV5-1 to TRBJ2-5; D gene: possibly TRBD2, on 5 matching bases. Sequences were obtained from PBMCs. This clonotype originated in a man between 35 and 55 years old in good health and CMV-seronegative. The nucleotide sequence is TGCGCCAGCAGCCCGGACGGGGTAGAGACCCAGTACTTC. It translates as CASSPDGVETQYF.